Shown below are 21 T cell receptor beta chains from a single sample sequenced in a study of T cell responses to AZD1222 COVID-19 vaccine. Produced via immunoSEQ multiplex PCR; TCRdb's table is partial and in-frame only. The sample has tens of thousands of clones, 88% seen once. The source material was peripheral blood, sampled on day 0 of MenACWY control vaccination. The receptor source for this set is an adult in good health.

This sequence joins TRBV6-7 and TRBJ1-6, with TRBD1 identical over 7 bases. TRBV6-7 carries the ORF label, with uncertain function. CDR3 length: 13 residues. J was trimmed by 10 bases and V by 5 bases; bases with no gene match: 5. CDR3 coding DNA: TGTGCCAGCAGTGTCACAGGGGAATCACCCCTCCACTTT. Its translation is CASSVTGESPLHF.

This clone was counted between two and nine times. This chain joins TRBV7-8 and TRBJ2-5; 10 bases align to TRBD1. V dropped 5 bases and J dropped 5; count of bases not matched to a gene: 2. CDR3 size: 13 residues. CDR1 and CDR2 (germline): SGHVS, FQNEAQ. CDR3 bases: TGTGCCAGCAGCCTGGACAGGGGGGAGACCCAGTACTTC. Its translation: CASSLDRGETQYF.

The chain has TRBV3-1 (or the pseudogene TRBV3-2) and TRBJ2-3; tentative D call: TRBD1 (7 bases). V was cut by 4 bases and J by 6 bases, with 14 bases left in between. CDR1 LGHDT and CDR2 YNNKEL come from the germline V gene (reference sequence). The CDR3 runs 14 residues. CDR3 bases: TGTGCCAGCAGCCTACAGGGGAGGTCCGATACGCAGTATTTT. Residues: CASSLQGRSDTQYF.

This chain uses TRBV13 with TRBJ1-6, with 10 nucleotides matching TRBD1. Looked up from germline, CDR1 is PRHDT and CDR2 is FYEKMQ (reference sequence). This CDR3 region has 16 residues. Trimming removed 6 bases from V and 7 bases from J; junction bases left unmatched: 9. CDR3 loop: CASRFGGTGVNSPLHF. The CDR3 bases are TGTGCCAGCAGGTTCGGGGGGACAGGGGTAAATTCACCCCTCCACTTT.

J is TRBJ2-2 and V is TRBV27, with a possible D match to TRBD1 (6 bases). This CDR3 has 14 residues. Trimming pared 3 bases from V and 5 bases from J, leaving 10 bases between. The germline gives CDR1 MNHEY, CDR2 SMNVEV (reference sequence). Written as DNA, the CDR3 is TGTGCCAGCAGTTTTTATAGGGGGACCGGGGAGCTGTTTTTT. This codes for CASSFYRGTGELFF.

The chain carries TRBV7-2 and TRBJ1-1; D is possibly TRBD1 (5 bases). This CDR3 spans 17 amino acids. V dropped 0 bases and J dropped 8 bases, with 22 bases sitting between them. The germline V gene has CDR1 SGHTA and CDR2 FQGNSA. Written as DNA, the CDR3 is TGTGCCAGCAGCTTAGCGCTCGTACGGAGGGTCGGGGGAGAAGCTTTCTTT. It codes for CASSLALVRRVGGEAFF. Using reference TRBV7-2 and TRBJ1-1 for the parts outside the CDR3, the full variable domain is GAGVSQSPSNKVTEKGKDVELRCDPISGHTALYWYRQSLGQGLEFLIYFQGNSAPDKSGLPSDRFSAERTGGSVSTLTIQRTQQEDSAVYLCASSLALVRRVGGEAFFGQGTRLTVV.

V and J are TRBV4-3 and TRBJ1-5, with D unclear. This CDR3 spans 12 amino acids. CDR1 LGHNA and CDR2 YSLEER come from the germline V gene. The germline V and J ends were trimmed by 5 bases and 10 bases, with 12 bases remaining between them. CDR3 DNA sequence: TGCGCCAGCAGCGGGAGGGATGATCCCCAGCATTTT. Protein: CASSGRDDPQHF.

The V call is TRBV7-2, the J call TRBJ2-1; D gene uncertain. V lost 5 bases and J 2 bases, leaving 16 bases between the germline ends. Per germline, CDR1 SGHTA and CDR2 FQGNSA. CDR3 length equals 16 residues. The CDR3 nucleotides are TGTGCCAGCAGCCCATCGATCCCAACAACCTACAATGAGCAGTTCTTC. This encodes CASSPSIPTTYNEQFF. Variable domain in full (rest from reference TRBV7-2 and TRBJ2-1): GAGVSQSPSNKVTEKGKDVELRCDPISGHTALYWYRQSLGQGLEFLIYFQGNSAPDKSGLPSDRFSAERTGGSVSTLTIQRTQQEDSAVYLCASSPSIPTTYNEQFFGPGTRLTVL.

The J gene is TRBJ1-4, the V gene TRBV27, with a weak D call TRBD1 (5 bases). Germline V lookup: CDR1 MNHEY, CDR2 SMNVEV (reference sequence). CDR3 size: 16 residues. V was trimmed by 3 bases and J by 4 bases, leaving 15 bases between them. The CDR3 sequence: CASSFQGLGSNEKLFF. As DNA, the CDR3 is TGTGCCAGCAGTTTTCAGGGATTGGGAAGTAATGAAAAACTGTTTTTT. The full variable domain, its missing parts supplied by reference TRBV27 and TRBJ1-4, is EAQVTQNPRYLITVTGKKLTVTCSQNMNHEYMSWYRQDPGLGLRQIYYSMNVEVTDKGDVPEGYKVSRKEKRNFPLILESPSPNQTSLYFCASSFQGLGSNEKLFFGSGTQLSVL.

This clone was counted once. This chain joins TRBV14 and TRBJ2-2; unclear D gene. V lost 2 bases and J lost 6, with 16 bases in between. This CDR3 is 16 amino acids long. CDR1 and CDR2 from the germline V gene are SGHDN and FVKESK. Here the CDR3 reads CASSQLPSVVAGELFF. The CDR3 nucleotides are TGTGCCAGCAGCCAACTACCTTCAGTGGTGGCCGGGGAGCTGTTTTTT.

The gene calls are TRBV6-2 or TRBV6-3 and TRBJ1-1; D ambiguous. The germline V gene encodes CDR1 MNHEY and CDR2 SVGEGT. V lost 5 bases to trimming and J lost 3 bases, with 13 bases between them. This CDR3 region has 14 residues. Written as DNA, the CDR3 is TGTGCCAGCAGTCGTAAGGGTGGGGACACTGAAGCTTTCTTT. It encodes CASSRKGGDTEAFF.

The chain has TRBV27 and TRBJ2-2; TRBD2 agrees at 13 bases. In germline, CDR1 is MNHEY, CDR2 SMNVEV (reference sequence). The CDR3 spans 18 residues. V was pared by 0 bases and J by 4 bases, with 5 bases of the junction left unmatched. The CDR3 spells CASSLSGLAGALTGELFF. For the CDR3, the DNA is TGTGCCAGCAGTTTATCCGGACTAGCGGGGGCGCTCACCGGGGAGCTGTTTTTT.

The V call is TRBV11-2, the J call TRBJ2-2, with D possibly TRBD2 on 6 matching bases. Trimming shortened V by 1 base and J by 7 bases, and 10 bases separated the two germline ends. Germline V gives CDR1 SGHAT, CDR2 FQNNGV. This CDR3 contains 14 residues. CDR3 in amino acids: CASSLGLDGGELFF. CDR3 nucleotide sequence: TGTGCCAGCAGCTTAGGACTAGATGGCGGGGAGCTGTTTTTT.

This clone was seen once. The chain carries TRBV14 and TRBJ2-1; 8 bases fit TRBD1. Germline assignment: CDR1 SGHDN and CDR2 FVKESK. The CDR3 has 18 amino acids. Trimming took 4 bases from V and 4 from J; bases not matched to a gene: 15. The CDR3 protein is CASSPLPGQGALYNEQFF. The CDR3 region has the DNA TGTGCCAGCAGCCCCCTCCCGGGGCAGGGGGCCCTATACAATGAGCAGTTCTTC.

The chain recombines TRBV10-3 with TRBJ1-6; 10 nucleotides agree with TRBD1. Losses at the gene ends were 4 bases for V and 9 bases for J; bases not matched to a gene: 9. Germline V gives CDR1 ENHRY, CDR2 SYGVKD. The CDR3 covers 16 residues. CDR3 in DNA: TGTGCCATCAGTGGCAAACAGGACAGGGGGTTTTCACCCCTCCACTTT. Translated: CAISGKQDRGFSPLHF.

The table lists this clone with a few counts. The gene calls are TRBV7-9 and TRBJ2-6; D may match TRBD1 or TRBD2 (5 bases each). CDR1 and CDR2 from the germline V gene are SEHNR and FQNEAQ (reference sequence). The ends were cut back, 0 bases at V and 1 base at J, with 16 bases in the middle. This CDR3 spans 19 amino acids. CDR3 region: CASSLALGTVGSGANVLTF. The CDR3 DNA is TGTGCCAGCAGCTTAGCGCTTGGGACGGTGGGGTCTGGGGCCAACGTCCTGACTTTC.

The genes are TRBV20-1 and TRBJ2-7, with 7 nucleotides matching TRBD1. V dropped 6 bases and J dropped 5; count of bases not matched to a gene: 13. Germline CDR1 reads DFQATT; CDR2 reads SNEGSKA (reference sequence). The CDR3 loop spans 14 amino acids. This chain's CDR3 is CSASEGRGIDEQYF. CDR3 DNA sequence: TGCAGTGCGAGTGAAGGCAGGGGGATTGACGAGCAGTACTTC.

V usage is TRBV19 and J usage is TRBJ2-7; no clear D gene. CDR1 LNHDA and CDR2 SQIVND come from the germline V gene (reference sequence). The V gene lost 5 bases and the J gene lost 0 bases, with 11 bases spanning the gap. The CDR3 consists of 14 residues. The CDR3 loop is CASSPGRSSYEQYF. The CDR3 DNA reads TGTGCCAGTAGTCCAGGACGGAGCTCCTACGAGCAGTACTTC.

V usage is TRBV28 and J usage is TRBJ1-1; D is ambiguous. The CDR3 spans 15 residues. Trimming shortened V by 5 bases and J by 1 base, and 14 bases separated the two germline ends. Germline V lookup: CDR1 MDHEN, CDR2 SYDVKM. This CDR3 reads CASSLRLQGNTEAFF. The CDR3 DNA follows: TGTGCCAGCAGTCTGAGACTGCAAGGGAACACTGAAGCTTTCTTT.

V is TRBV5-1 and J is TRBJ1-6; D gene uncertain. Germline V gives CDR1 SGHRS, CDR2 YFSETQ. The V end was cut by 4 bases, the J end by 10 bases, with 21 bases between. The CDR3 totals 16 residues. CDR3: CASSPDGPGLGSPLHF. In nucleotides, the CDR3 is TGCGCCAGCAGCCCGGACGGGCCTGGGCTAGGATCACCCCTCCACTTT.

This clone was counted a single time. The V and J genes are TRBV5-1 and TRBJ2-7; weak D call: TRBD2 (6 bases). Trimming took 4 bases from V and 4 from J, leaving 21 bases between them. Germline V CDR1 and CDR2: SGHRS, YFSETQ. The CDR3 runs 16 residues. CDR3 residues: CASSPLVGGLTYEQYF. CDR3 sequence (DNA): TGCGCCAGCAGCCCACTAGTGGGGGGATTGACGTACGAGCAGTACTTC.